The present T cell receptor beta chain was sequenced within a study of blood T cell repertoires in COVID-19. Study overall: There were acute and convalescent COVID-19 samples, and they came from the United States, Italy and Spain. PBMCs, B-cell-depleted T cells, or T cells provided the cDNA or gDNA that made up the material.

Source study methods: Scientists estimated how many nucleated cells there were by amplifying reference gene primers. Clones were read by immunoSEQ multiplex PCR, and TCRdb kept only the in-frame ones, dropping some. V, J and clone size are taken as reported in that table, and D and trimming were inferred from the DNA itself. The data contain about 280,000 clones, roughly 85% of them seen just once; the ten biggest clones take up about 3%. V was pared by 4 bases and J by 7 bases, with 11 bases between. The CDR3 extends over 13 amino acids. Germline V gene sequence: CDR1 SGHDN, CDR2 FVKESK. The source of this sequence is a woman aged 25 to 39 with active or convalescent COVID-19. The rearrangement links TRBV14 to TRBJ1-5; D unresolved. Sequenced: peripheral blood. The CDR3 spells CASSLGGSQPQHF. The CDR3, as DNA: TGTGCCAGCAGCCTGGGAGGGTCGCAGCCCCAGCATTTT.